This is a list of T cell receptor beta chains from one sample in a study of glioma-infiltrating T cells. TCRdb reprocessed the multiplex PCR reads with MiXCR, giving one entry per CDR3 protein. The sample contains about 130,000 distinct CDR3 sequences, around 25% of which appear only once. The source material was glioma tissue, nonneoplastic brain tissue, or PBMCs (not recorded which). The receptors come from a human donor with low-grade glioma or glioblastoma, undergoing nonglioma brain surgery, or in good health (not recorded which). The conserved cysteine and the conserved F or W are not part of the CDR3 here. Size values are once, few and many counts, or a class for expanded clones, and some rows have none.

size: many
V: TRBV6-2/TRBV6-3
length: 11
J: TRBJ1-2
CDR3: ASSYQGRDGYT

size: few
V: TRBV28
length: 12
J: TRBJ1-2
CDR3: ASSSGTANYGYT

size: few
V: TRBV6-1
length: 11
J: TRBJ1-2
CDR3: ASSDRDHYGYT

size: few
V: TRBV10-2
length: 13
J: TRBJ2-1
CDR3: ASSEVAGVADEQF

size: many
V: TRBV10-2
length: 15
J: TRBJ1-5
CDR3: ASSENPGLTPNQPQH

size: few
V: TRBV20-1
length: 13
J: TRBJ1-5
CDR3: SASGTGRSNQPQH

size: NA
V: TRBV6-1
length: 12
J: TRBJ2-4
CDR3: ASKPFRGENIQY

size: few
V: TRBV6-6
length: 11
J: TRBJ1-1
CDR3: ASSYGKNTEAF

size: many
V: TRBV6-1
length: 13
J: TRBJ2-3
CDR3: ASSNRGLYTDTQY

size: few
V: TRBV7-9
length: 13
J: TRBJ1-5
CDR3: ASSPEGGPGQPQH

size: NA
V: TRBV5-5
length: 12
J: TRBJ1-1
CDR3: ASSSWGGDTEAF

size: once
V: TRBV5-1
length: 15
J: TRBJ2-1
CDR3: ASSLYGTSGDYNEQF

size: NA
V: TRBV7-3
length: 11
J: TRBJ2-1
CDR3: ASGGGLGNEQF

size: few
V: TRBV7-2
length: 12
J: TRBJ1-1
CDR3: ASSVRDTYTEAF

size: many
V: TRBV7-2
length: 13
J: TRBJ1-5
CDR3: ASSFRAGENQPQH

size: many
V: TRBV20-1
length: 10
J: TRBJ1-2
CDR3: SAREGIHGYT

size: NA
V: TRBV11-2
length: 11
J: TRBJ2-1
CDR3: ASSLGQGSEQF

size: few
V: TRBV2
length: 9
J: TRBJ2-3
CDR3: ASSERDTQY

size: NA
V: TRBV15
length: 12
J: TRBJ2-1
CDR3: ATSRDQRGDEQF

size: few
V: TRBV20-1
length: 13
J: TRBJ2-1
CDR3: SATPTQNPYNEQF

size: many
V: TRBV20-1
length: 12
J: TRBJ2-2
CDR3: SAPFGRATGELF

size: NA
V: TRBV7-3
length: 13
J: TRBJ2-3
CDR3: ASSLGTGRPDTQY

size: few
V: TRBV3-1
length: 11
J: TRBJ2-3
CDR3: ASSTRGPDTQY

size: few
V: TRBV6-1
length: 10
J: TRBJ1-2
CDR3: AGGRPNYGYT

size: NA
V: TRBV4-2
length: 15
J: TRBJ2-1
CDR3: ASSQDLGTGAYNEQF

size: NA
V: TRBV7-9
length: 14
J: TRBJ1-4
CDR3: ASSDAGVRSNKKLF

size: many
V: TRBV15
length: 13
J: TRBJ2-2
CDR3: ATSPDRDRSGELF

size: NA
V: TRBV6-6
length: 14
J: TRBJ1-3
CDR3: ASSYSSPNSLNTIY

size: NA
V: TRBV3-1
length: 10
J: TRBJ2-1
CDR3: ASSQYGEEQF

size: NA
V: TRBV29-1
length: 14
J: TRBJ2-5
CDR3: SVEDPLAGVAETQY

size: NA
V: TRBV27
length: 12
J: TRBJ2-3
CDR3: AGSFFPGGLPEY

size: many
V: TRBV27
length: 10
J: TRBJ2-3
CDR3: ASDRLADTQY

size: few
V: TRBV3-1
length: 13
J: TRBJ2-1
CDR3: ASSQDPPAEDEQF

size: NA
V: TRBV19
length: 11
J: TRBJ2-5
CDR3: ASSNGNQETQY

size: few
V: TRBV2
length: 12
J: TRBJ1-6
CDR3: ASRDRGGNSPLH

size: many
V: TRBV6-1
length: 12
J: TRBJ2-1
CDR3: ATTRTGTNNEQF

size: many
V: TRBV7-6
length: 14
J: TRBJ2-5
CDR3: ASSPGLAGLQETQY

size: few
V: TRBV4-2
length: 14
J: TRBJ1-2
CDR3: ASSHGARTGNYGYT

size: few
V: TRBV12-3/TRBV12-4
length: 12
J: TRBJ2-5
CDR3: ASSTGDFQETQY

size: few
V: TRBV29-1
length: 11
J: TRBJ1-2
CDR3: SVRETANYGYT

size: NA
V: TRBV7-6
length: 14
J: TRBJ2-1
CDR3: ASSPRGGQAYNEQF

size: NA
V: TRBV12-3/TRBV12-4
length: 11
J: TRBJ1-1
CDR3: ASSTRAGYEAF

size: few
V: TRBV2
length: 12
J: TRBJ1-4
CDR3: ASSDPTANEKLF

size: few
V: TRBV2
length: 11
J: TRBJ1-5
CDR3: ASSDQGGQPQH

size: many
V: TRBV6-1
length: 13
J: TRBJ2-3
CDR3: ASILAGLAGDTQY

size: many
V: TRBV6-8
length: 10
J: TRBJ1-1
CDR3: ASGWFGYEAF

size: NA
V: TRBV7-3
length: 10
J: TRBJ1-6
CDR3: ASPYRESPLH

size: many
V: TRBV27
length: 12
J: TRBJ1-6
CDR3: ASTIRFQGSPLH

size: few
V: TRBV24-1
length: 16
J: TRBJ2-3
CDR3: ATSDLGRGRPAADTQY

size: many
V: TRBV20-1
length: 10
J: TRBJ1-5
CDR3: SASWVDQPQH

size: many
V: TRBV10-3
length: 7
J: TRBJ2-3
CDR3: AAGDTQY

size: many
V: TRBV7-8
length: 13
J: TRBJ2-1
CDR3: ASSPHVGTYNEQF

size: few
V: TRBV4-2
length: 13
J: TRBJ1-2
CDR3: ASSQGKGAIYGYT

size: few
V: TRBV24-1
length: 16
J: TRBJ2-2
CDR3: ATSDSTSLGRVTGELF

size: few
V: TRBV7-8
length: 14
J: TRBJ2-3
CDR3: ASSWGGISGTDTQY

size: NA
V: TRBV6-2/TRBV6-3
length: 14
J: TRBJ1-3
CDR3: ASSLRIRSSGNTIY

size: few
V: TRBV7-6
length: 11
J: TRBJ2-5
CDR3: ASSPRGSGTQY

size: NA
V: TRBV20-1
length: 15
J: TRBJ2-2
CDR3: SSRASGGAGNTGELF

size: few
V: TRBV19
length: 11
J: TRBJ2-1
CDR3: ASRRTGLSEQF

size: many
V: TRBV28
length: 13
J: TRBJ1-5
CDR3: ASSPPTGPNQPQH